This is a list of T cell receptor beta chains from one sample in a study of blood T cell repertoires in COVID-19. Measured with immunoSEQ multiplex PCR; TCRdb has only the in-frame clones, and not every one. Of 150,000 to 200,000 clones detected, roughly 85% appear once; the ten largest clones hold 4.5% to 6.5%. Sample: peripheral blood. All receptors derive from a woman between 25 and 40 years old with acute or convalescent COVID-19. Both conserved end residues are part of each CDR3. D genes are given only for firm matches. Clone size is given for some rows only: seen once, a few or many times, or a class if the clone is expanded.

j_call: TRBJ2-7
clone_size: -
d_call: TRBD1
v_call: TRBV7-9
cdr3_nt: TGTGCCAGCACCCGGGACAGCGGCCGCGAGCAGTACTTC
cdr3_aa: CASTRDSGREQYF

j_call: TRBJ1-2
clone_size: few
d_call: TRBD1
v_call: TRBV23-1
cdr3_nt: TGCGCCAGCAGTCAATCGCTAGATCGGGACAGGGAAAACTATGGCTACACCTTC
cdr3_aa: CASSQSLDRDRENYGYTF

j_call: TRBJ1-5
clone_size: -
d_call: TRBD1
v_call: TRBV6-2/TRBV6-3
cdr3_nt: TGTGCCAGCAGTTACCTGCGGGGGGACAGATTATATAGCAATCAGCCCCAGCATTTT
cdr3_aa: CASSYLRGDRLYSNQPQHF

j_call: TRBJ2-5
clone_size: -
d_call: TRBD2
v_call: TRBV7-6
cdr3_nt: TGTGCCAGCAGCTTACCGACTAGCGGGGGCTTCCAAGAGACCCAGTACTTC
cdr3_aa: CASSLPTSGGFQETQYF

j_call: TRBJ1-2
clone_size: -
d_call: TRBD1
v_call: TRBV6-2/TRBV6-3
cdr3_nt: TGTGCCAGCAGTAAAGGGGGCGCTAACTATGGCTACACCTTC
cdr3_aa: CASSKGGANYGYTF

j_call: TRBJ1-5
clone_size: -
d_call: TRBD1
v_call: TRBV18
cdr3_nt: TGTGCCAGCTCACGACAGGGCGGAGGATTTAACAATCAGCCCCAGCATTTT
cdr3_aa: CASSRQGGGFNNQPQHF

j_call: TRBJ2-5
clone_size: -
d_call: -
v_call: TRBV6-5
cdr3_nt: TGTGCCAGCTTTCATAACCAGGCTCGGACCCAGTACTTC
cdr3_aa: CASFHNQARTQYF

j_call: TRBJ2-7
clone_size: -
d_call: TRBD2
v_call: TRBV6-2/TRBV6-3
cdr3_nt: TGTGCCAGCAGTCTCTACCTCCGGGACTATAACTCCTACGAGCAGTACTTC
cdr3_aa: CASSLYLRDYNSYEQYF

j_call: TRBJ2-7
clone_size: -
d_call: -
v_call: TRBV7-2
cdr3_nt: TGTGCCAGCAGCTTTGGAGGTCCTAACTACGAGCAGTACTTC
cdr3_aa: CASSFGGPNYEQYF

j_call: TRBJ2-1
clone_size: -
d_call: -
v_call: TRBV19
cdr3_nt: TGTGCCAGTAGTGGGAAACCGGGACTTTCCTACAATGAGCAGTTCTTC
cdr3_aa: CASSGKPGLSYNEQFF

j_call: TRBJ2-1
clone_size: -
d_call: -
v_call: TRBV11-2
cdr3_nt: TGTGCCAGCAGCTTAAGGTCAGGGGCTCATGAGCAGTTCTTC
cdr3_aa: CASSLRSGAHEQFF

j_call: TRBJ2-1
clone_size: -
d_call: -
v_call: TRBV7-9
cdr3_nt: TGTGCCAGCAGCTCCGCCTACCCCTACAATGAGCAGTTCTTC
cdr3_aa: CASSSAYPYNEQFF

j_call: TRBJ1-3
clone_size: -
d_call: -
v_call: TRBV4-2
cdr3_nt: TGTGCCAGCAGCCAAGATGGGCAGGCTGGAAACACCATATATTTT
cdr3_aa: CASSQDGQAGNTIYF

j_call: TRBJ2-1
clone_size: -
d_call: -
v_call: TRBV5-4
cdr3_nt: TGTGCCAGCAGCTCCGCTTCTGGGGCTCTTATGCAGTTCTTC
cdr3_aa: CASSSASGALMQFF

j_call: TRBJ1-1
clone_size: -
d_call: -
v_call: TRBV27
cdr3_nt: TGTGCCAGCAGTCCCCGGCTGCGGACACGAAACACTGAAGCTTTCTTT
cdr3_aa: CASSPRLRTRNTEAFF

j_call: TRBJ2-6
clone_size: -
d_call: -
v_call: TRBV5-5
cdr3_nt: TGTGCCAGCAGCTACCATTTGCCAGGGCTTGGCTCTGGGGCCAACGTCCTGACTTTC
cdr3_aa: CASSYHLPGLGSGANVLTF

j_call: TRBJ1-2
clone_size: -
d_call: -
v_call: TRBV6-2/TRBV6-3
cdr3_nt: TGTGCCAGCAGTTACCCCGGGGATCCCTATGGCTACACCTTC
cdr3_aa: CASSYPGDPYGYTF

j_call: TRBJ1-6
clone_size: few
d_call: -
v_call: TRBV19
cdr3_nt: TGTGCCAGTAGCCCGGCAGGGGTAACCCTCCACTTT
cdr3_aa: CASSPAGVTLHF

j_call: TRBJ1-2
clone_size: -
d_call: TRBD1
v_call: TRBV2
cdr3_nt: TGTGCCAGCAGCCTGACAGGGGGCGGTTTTGGCTACACCTTC
cdr3_aa: CASSLTGGGFGYTF

j_call: TRBJ1-4
clone_size: -
d_call: TRBD1
v_call: TRBV6-5
cdr3_nt: TGTGCCAGCAGGGACAGGATGAATGAAAAACTGTTTTTT
cdr3_aa: CASRDRMNEKLFF

j_call: TRBJ2-1
clone_size: once
d_call: TRBD1
v_call: TRBV15
cdr3_nt: TGTGCCACCACCAGCCCAATACAGGGGAATGAGCAGTTCTTC
cdr3_aa: CATTSPIQGNEQFF

j_call: TRBJ1-1
clone_size: -
d_call: -
v_call: TRBV29-1
cdr3_nt: TGCAGCGTTGGTTACAGGTCCACGAGGCTAGCTGAAGCTTTCTTT
cdr3_aa: CSVGYRSTRLAEAFF

j_call: TRBJ1-5
clone_size: -
d_call: -
v_call: TRBV2
cdr3_nt: TGTGCCAGCAGGGTTCGGGACACGCATGATCAGCCCCAGCATTTT
cdr3_aa: CASRVRDTHDQPQHF

j_call: TRBJ2-5
clone_size: -
d_call: -
v_call: TRBV4-1
cdr3_nt: TGCGCCAGCAGCCATGGGCTTAGCGCGCAAGAGACCCAGTACTTC
cdr3_aa: CASSHGLSAQETQYF

j_call: TRBJ2-5
clone_size: -
d_call: TRBD1
v_call: TRBV28
cdr3_nt: TGTGCCAGCCACCGGGACAGGGGGTTAGGGGAGACCCAGTACTTC
cdr3_aa: CASHRDRGLGETQYF